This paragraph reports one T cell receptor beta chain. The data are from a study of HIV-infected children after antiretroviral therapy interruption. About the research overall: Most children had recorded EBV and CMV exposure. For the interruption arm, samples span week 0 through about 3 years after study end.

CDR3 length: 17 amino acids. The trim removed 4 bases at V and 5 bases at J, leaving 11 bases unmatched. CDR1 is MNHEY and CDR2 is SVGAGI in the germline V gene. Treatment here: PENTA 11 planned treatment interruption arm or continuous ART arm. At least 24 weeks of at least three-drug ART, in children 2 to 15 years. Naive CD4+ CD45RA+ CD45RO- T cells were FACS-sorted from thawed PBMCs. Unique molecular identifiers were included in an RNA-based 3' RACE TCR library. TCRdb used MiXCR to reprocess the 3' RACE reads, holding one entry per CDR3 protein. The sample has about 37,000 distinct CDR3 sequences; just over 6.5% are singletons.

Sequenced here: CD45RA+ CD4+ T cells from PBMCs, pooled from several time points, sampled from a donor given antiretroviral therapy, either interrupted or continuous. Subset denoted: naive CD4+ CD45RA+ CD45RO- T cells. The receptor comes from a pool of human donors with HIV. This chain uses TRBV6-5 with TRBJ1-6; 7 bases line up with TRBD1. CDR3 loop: CASSSHKGATNNSPLHF. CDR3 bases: TGTGCCAGCAGTTCTCATAAGGGGGCCACCAATAATTCACCCCTCCACTTT.